The clone carrying this T cell receptor beta chain was counted only a few times. Its antigen is as yet unknown. CDR1 and CDR2 from the germline V gene are MNHEY and SMNVEV (reference sequence). Trimming cost V 6 bases and J 2 bases; bases outside gene matches: 6. This CDR3 region has 14 residues. The record originates from a study of identical twins. In TCRdb, the 5' RACE reads were re-called with MiXCR into one record per CDR3 protein. The sample shows approximately 240,000 distinct CDR3 sequences, about 14% of them seen only once. Study-wide results and limits: The conclusions drew on cross-sectional statistical analysis instead of tracking the same donors. Models predicted too little out-of-frame TCR alpha sharing in monozygotic twins. The study found weaker excess twin sharing in beta out-of-frame sequences.

Only healthy Caucasians were included as donors. Sequenced input: memory (CD45RO+) T cells sorted from blood. V usage is TRBV27 and J usage is TRBJ1-1, with 7 bases identical to TRBD1. The receptor comes from a woman aged 18-29 years in good health. CDR3 bases: TGTGCCAGCAGAACAGGGGTCGTTAACACTGAAGCTTTCTTT. Translated: CASRTGVVNTEAFF.